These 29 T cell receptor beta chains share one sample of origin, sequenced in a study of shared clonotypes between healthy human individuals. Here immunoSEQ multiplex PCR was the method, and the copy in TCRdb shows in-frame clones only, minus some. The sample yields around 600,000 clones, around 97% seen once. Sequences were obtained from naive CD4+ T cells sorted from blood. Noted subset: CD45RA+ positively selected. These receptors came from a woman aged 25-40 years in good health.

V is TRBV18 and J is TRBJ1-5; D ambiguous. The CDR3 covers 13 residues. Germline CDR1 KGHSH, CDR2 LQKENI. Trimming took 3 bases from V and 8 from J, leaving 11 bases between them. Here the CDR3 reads CASSPKTTEPQHF. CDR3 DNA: TGTGCCAGCTCACCGAAAACGACCGAGCCCCAGCATTTT.

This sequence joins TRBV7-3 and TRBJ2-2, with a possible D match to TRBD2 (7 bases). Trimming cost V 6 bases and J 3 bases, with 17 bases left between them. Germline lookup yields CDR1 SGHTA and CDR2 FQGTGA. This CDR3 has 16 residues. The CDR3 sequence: CASRPRGARDTGELFF. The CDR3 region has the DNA TGTGCCAGCAGGCCCCGGGGGGCGCGAGACACCGGGGAGCTGTTTTTT.

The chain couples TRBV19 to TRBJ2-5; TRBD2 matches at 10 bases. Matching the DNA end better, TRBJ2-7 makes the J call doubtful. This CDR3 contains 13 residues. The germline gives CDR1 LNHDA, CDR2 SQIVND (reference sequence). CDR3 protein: CASRVAGGHEQYF. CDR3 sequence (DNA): TGTGCCAGTAGAGTAGCGGGAGGACACGAGCAGTACTTC.

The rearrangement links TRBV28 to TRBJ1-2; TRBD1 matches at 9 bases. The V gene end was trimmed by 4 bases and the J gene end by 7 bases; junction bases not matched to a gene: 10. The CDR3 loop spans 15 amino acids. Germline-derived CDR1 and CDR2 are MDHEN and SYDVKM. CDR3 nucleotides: TGTGCCAGCAGTTACCCAAGGACAGGGGTTGGTGGCTACACCTTC. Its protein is CASSYPRTGVGGYTF.

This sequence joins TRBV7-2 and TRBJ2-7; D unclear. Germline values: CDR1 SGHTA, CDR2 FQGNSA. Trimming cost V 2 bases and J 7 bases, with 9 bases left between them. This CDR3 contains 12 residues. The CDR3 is CASSLLGGEQYF. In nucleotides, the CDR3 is TGTGCCAGCAGCTTATTGGGCGGAGAGCAGTACTTC.

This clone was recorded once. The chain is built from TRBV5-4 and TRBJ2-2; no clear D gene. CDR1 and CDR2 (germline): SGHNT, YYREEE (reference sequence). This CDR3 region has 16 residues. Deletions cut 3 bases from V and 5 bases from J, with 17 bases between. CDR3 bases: TGTGCCAGCAGCTCCCTCCACGGCAGAGCAACCGGGGAGCTGTTTTTT. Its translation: CASSSLHGRATGELFF.

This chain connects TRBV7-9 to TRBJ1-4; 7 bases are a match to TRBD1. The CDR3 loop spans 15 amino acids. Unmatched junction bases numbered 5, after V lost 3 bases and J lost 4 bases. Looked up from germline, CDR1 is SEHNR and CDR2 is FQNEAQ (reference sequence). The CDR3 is CASSFSGQHNEKLFF. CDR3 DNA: TGTGCCAGCAGCTTCTCGGGACAGCATAATGAAAAACTGTTTTTT.

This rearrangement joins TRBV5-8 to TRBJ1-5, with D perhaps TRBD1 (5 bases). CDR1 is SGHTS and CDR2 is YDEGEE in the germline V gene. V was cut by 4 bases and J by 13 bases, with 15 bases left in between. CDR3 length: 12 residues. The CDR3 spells CASSLPTDLQHF. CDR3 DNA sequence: TGTGCCAGCAGCCTTCCGACAGACCTGCAGCATTTT.

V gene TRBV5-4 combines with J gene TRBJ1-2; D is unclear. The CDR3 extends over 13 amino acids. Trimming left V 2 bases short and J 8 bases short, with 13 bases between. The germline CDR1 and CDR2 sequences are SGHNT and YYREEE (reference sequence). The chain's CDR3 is CASSFDLTRGYTF. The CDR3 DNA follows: TGTGCCAGCAGCTTCGACCTGACGAGAGGCTACACCTTC.

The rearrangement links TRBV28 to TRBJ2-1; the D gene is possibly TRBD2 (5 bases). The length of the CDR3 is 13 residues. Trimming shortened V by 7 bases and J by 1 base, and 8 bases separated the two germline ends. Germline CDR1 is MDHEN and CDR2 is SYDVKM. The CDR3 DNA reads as TGTGCCAGCAAAAGCGGTTCCTACAATGAGCAGTTCTTC. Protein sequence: CASKSGSYNEQFF.

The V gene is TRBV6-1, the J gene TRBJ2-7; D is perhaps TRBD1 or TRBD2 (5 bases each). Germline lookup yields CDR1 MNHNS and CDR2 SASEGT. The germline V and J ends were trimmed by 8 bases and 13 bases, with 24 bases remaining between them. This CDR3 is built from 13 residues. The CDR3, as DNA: TGTGCCAGCCGCGCCAGGCTCCGGGACGGTCAATACTTC. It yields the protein CASRARLRDGQYF.

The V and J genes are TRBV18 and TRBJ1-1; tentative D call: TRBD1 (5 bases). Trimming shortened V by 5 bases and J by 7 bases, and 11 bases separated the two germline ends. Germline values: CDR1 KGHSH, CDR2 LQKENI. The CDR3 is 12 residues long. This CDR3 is CASSGGVDEAFF. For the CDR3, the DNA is TGTGCCAGCTCAGGGGGGGTTGATGAAGCTTTCTTT.

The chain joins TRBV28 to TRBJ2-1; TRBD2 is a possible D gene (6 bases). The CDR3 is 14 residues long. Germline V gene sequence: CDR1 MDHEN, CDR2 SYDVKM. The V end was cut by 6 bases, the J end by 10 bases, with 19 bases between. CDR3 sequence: CASRPPEGAFEQFF. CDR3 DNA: TGTGCCAGCAGGCCCCCGGAGGGAGCCTTCGAGCAGTTCTTC.

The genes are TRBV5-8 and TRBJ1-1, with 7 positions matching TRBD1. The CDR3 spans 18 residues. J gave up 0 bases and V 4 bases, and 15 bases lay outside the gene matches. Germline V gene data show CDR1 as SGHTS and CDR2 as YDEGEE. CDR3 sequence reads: CASSITPGTVNMNTEAFF. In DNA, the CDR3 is TGTGCCAGCAGCATCACCCCCGGGACAGTTAACATGAACACTGAAGCTTTCTTT.

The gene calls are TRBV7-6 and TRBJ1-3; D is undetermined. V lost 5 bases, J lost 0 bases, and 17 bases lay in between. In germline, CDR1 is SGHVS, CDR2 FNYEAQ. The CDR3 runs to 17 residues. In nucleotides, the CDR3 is TGTGCCAGCAGCCAAATCCCTACTCTTATCTCTGGAAACACCATATATTTT. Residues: CASSQIPTLISGNTIYF.

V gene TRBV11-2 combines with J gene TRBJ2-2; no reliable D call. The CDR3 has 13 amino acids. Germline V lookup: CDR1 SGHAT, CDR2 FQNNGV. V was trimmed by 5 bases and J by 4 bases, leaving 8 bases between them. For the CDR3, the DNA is TGTGCCAGCAGCACGCTTCTCACCGGGGAGCTGTTTTTT. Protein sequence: CASSTLLTGELFF.

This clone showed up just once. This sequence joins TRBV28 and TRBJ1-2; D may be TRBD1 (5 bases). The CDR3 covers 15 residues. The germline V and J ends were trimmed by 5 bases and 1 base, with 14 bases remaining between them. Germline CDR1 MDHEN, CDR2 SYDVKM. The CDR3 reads CASSNSQTVNYGYTF. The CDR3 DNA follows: TGTGCCAGCAGTAACTCCCAGACAGTTAACTATGGCTACACCTTC.

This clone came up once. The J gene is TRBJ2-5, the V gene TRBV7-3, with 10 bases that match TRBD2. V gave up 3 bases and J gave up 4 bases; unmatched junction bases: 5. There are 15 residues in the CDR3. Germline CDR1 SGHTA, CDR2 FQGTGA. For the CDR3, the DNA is TGTGCCAGCAGCTTGTCTAGCGGGAGCAGAGAGACCCAGTACTTC. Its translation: CASSLSSGSRETQYF.

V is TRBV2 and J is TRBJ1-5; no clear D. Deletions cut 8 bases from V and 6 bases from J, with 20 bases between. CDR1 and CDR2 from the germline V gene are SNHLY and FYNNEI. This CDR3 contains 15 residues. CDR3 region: CASSGNGPGSQPQHF. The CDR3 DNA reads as TGTGCCAGCTCGGGGAACGGCCCCGGTAGTCAGCCCCAGCATTTT. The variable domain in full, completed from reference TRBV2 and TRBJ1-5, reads EPEVTQTPSHQVTQMGQEVILRCVPISNHLYFYWYRQILGQKVEFLVSFYNNEISEKSEIFDDQFSVERPDGSNFTLKIRSTKLEDSAMYFCASSGNGPGSQPQHFGDGTRLSIL.

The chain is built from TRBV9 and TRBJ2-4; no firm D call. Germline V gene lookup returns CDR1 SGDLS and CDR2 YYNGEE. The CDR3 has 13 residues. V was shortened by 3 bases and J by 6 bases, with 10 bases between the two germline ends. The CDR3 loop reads CASSDQTSNIQYF. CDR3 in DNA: TGTGCCAGCAGCGACCAGACGTCAAACATTCAGTACTTC. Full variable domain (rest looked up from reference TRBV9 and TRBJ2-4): DSGVTQTPKHLITATGQRVTLRCSPRSGDLSVYWYQQSLDQGLQFLIQYYNGEERAKGNILERFSAQQFPDLHSELNLSSLELGDSALYFCASSDQTSNIQYFGAGTRLSVL.

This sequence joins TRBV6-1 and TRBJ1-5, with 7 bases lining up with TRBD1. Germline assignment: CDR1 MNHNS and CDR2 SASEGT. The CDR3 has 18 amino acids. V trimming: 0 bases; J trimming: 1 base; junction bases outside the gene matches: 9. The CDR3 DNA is TGTGCCAGCAGTGAAGCGCAGGGGGGACGTACAAGCAATCAGCCCCAGCATTTT. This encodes CASSEAQGGRTSNQPQHF.

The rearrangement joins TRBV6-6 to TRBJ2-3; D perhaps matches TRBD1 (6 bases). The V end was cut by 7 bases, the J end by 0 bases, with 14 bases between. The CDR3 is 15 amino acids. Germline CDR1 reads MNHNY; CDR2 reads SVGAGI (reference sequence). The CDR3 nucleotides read TGTGCCAGCACAGATGGGGACATTAGCACAGATACGCAGTATTTT. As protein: CASTDGDISTDTQYF.

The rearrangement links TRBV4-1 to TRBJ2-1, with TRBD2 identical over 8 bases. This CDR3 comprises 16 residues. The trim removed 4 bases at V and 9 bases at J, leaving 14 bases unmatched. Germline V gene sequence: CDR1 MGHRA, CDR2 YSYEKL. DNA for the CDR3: TGCGCCAGCAGCCTAATAGCGGGACAAACCCGGGGTGAGCAGTTCTTC. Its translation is CASSLIAGQTRGEQFF.

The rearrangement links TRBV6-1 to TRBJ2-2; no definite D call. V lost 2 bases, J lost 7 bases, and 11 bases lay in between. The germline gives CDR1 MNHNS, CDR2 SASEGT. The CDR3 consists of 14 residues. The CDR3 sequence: CASSEPGVNGELFF. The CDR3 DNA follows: TGTGCCAGCAGTGAACCAGGAGTTAACGGGGAGCTGTTTTTT.

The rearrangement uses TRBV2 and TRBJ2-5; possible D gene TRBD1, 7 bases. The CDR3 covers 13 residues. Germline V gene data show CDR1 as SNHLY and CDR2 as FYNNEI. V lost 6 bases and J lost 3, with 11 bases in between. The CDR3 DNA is TGTGCCAGCAGGCGGGACAGCGAAGAGACCCAGTACTTC. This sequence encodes CASRRDSEETQYF.

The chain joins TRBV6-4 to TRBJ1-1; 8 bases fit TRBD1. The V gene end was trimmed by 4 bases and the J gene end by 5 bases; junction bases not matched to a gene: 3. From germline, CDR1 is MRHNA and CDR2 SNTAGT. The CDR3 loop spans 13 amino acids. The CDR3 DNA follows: TGTGCCAGCAGTGGGACAGGGAGGACTGAAGCTTTCTTT. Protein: CASSGTGRTEAFF.

CDR3 DNA sequence: TGTGCCAGCAGCCTACAGGGGGTGACGTACTTC. As protein: CASSLQGVTYF. This rearrangement joins TRBV2 to TRBJ2-7; 8 bases line up with TRBD1. Germline V CDR1 and CDR2: SNHLY, FYNNEI. This CDR3 has 11 amino acids. J was trimmed by 12 bases and V by 6 bases; bases with no gene match: 7.

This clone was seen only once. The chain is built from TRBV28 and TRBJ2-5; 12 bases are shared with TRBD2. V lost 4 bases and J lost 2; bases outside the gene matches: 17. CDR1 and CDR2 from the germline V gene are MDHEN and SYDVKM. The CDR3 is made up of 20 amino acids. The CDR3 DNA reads TGTGCCAGCAGTTCAATGGTGGGGGCTAGCGGGAGGGCTAGGCAAGAGACCCAGTACTTC. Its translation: CASSSMVGASGRARQETQYF.

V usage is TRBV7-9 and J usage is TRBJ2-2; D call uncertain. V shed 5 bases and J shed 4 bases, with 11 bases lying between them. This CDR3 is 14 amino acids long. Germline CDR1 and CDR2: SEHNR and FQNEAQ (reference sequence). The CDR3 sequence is CASSRNLVTGELFF. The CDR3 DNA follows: TGTGCCAGCAGCCGGAATTTGGTCACCGGGGAGCTGTTTTTT.